Included here is one TCR beta chain sequence, with context. The target antigen is unknown. The method was immunoSEQ multiplex PCR; TCRdb's version includes in-frame clones alone and lacks a portion of them. Of about 120,000 clones detected, 90% appear once; the ten largest clones hold approximately 0.17%. This record comes from a study of graft-versus-host responses after intestinal transplantation. Study overall: Transplantation in recipients was multivisceral, liver-intestinal, or isolated intestinal. Recipients uniformly received anti-thymocyte globulin induction, followed by tacrolimus and steroids for 2 to 4 years.

Overall study findings and caveats: Graft-versus-host to host-versus-graft clonal ratios in allografts were high in patients with graft-donor T cell macrochimerism. The marrow of recipients harbored GvH clones, and ileum or blood showed some of them first.

Trimming removed 1 base from V and 6 bases from J; junction bases left unmatched: 8. Germline V gene lookup returns CDR1 SGHAT and CDR2 FQNNGV. The CDR3 loop spans 16 amino acids. The TCR originated in a human donor who received an intestinal transplant. This material consisted of unstimulated CD4+ T cells sorted from spleen or lymph node cells, taken before intestinal transplant. The J gene is TRBJ2-1, the V gene TRBV11-2; 8 nucleotides align to TRBD2. The CDR3 nucleotides are TGTGCCAGCAGCTTAGTAGCCGGGGGGGCAGGCAATGAGCAGTTCTTC. Protein sequence: CASSLVAGGAGNEQFF.